The sequence of this TCR beta chain was determined in a study of CD8 T cells in ankylosing spondylitis. Study observations and caveats: What appeared characteristic of ankylosing spondylitis blood was a TCR beta motif of several highly homologous variants. Several of the motif variants were reported before in synovial fluid and blood from reactive arthritis.

Germline CDR1 KGHSH, CDR2 LQKENI. Trimming shortened V by 1 base and J by 3 bases, and 10 bases separated the two germline ends. This CDR3 spans 14 amino acids. The table lists this clonotype with many counts. Antigen specificity is unknown. Molecular-barcoded quantitative 5'-RACE produced these TCR beta libraries. In TCRdb, the 5' RACE reads were re-called with MiXCR into one record per CDR3 protein. The sample holds 50,000 to 70,000 distinct CDR3 sequences, about 6.2% seen once. The receptor comes from a male donor with ankylosing spondylitis. V gene TRBV18 combines with J gene TRBJ2-7, with D unclear. Sequencing was done on a sample of synovial fluid, either unsorted or a sorted T cell fraction (not recorded which). The CDR3 coding sequence is TGTGCCAGCTCACCACTATCTTTGGGCTACGAGCAGTACTTC. This codes for CASSPLSLGYEQYF.